Listed below are T cell receptor beta chains from one sample, sequenced in a study of T cell responses to AZD1222 COVID-19 vaccine. Sequenced by immunoSEQ multiplex PCR; TCRdb stores in-frame clones only, minus some. The sample gives roughly 100,000 clones, less than 90% of which show up once; about a sixth is in the top ten. The source was peripheral blood, collected on day 0 of AZD1222 vaccination. The receptor set was obtained from an adult in good health. The CDR3 runs from the conserved cysteine through the conserved F or W. Fields, in order: CDR3 DNA, CDR3 protein, J gene, D gene, clone size, V gene. A D gene is named only where the DNA matches it firmly. Clone size is shown for a subset of rows, as once, few, many or a class of expanded clone.

CDR3 DNA: TGTGCCAGCAGCTCTACAGGGGACGGGCAGTTCTTC
CDR3 protein: CASSSTGDGQFF
J gene: TRBJ2-1
D gene: TRBD1
clone size: few
V gene: TRBV12-3/TRBV12-4

CDR3 DNA: TGTGCCAGCAGCTTGGATGGTAACTATGGCTACACCTTC
CDR3 protein: CASSLDGNYGYTF
J gene: TRBJ1-2
D gene: -
clone size: once
V gene: TRBV5-4

CDR3 DNA: TGTGCCAGCAGCCACAACAGGGAGGACGGCTACACCTTC
CDR3 protein: CASSHNREDGYTF
J gene: TRBJ1-2
D gene: -
clone size: -
V gene: TRBV7-9

CDR3 DNA: TGTGCCAGCAGTCGCCCCGGGCAGGGGAGCACTGAAGCTTTCTTT
CDR3 protein: CASSRPGQGSTEAFF
J gene: TRBJ1-1
D gene: -
clone size: -
V gene: TRBV6-5

CDR3 DNA: TGTGCCATCAGTACCGGGACTAGGGATGAGCAGTTCTTC
CDR3 protein: CAISTGTRDEQFF
J gene: TRBJ2-1
D gene: TRBD2
clone size: -
V gene: TRBV10-3

CDR3 DNA: TGTGCCAGCAGCCAACTACAAGCGGTGAGCTCCTACAATGAGCAGTTCTTC
CDR3 protein: CASSQLQAVSSYNEQFF
J gene: TRBJ2-1
D gene: -
clone size: -
V gene: TRBV7-8

CDR3 DNA: TGCAGTGCTAGTACGGCGGGGATCAGCCCAAAAAACACTGAAGCTTTCTTT
CDR3 protein: CSASTAGISPKNTEAFF
J gene: TRBJ1-1
D gene: -
clone size: once
V gene: TRBV20-1

CDR3 DNA: TGTGCCAGCAGCTTCTCTGGGGCCAACGTCCTGACTTTC
CDR3 protein: CASSFSGANVLTF
J gene: TRBJ2-6
D gene: -
clone size: -
V gene: TRBV11-3

CDR3 DNA: TGTGCCAGCAGCTTGGACAACCCTACGAAGGGTCAGTACTTC
CDR3 protein: CASSLDNPTKGQYF
J gene: TRBJ2-7
D gene: -
clone size: -
V gene: TRBV5-4

CDR3 DNA: TGTGCCAGCAGTCACCGAGGAGGCTCTGGAAACACCATATATTTT
CDR3 protein: CASSHRGGSGNTIYF
J gene: TRBJ1-3
D gene: -
clone size: -
V gene: TRBV6-2/TRBV6-3

CDR3 DNA: TGTGCCAGCAGCCTTATGTGGACAGGCGGCGAGACCCAGTACTTC
CDR3 protein: CASSLMWTGGETQYF
J gene: TRBJ2-5
D gene: TRBD1
clone size: -
V gene: TRBV7-2

CDR3 DNA: TGTGCCAGTAGTATAGGGCAAGGCTCTGGGGCCAACGTCCTGACTTTC
CDR3 protein: CASSIGQGSGANVLTF
J gene: TRBJ2-6
D gene: -
clone size: -
V gene: TRBV19

CDR3 DNA: TGTGCCATCAATCCGGGACTAGCGGGGGACTCCTACGAGCAGTACTTC
CDR3 protein: CAINPGLAGDSYEQYF
J gene: TRBJ2-7
D gene: TRBD2
clone size: -
V gene: TRBV10-3

CDR3 DNA: TGTGCCAGCAGCTTAGAAGGTACCTCTGGAAACACCATATATTTT
CDR3 protein: CASSLEGTSGNTIYF
J gene: TRBJ1-3
D gene: -
clone size: -
V gene: TRBV9

CDR3 DNA: TGCAGCGTTGAATTCGCGGGACAGTGGGGCTACACCTTC
CDR3 protein: CSVEFAGQWGYTF
J gene: TRBJ1-2
D gene: TRBD1
clone size: -
V gene: TRBV29-1

CDR3 DNA: TGTGCCAGCAGCCCCCGACAGGTTAAAAACATTCAGTACTTC
CDR3 protein: CASSPRQVKNIQYF
J gene: TRBJ2-4
D gene: -
clone size: -
V gene: TRBV2

CDR3 DNA: TGTGCCAGCAGCTTGTCCCTGGGACGGAGCTCTGGAAACACCATATATTTT
CDR3 protein: CASSLSLGRSSGNTIYF
J gene: TRBJ1-3
D gene: -
clone size: few
V gene: TRBV5-5

CDR3 DNA: TGTGCCAGCGCATTGAGGATCCGCTATGGCTACACCTTC
CDR3 protein: CASALRIRYGYTF
J gene: TRBJ1-2
D gene: -
clone size: -
V gene: TRBV12-3/TRBV12-4

CDR3 DNA: TGTGCCAGCGAGGGGGACACTGAAGCTTTCTTT
CDR3 protein: CASEGDTEAFF
J gene: TRBJ1-1
D gene: -
clone size: -
V gene: TRBV7-9

CDR3 DNA: TGTGCCAGCATTAGGGAGGGGACTAATGAAAAACTGTTTTTT
CDR3 protein: CASIREGTNEKLFF
J gene: TRBJ1-4
D gene: -
clone size: -
V gene: TRBV7-9

CDR3 DNA: TGTGCCAGCAGCCAAGGGACAGCCGAAGCTTTCTTT
CDR3 protein: CASSQGTAEAFF
J gene: TRBJ1-1
D gene: -
clone size: once
V gene: TRBV3-1/TRBV3-2

CDR3 DNA: TGTGCCAGTAGTTTTACCCCGGGACACTCATTTCAGCCCCAGCATTTT
CDR3 protein: CASSFTPGHSFQPQHF
J gene: TRBJ1-5
D gene: -
clone size: -
V gene: TRBV19

CDR3 DNA: TGTGCCAGCAGTCCCCCTTCCGGGACAACCAATGAGCAGTTCTTC
CDR3 protein: CASSPPSGTTNEQFF
J gene: TRBJ2-1
D gene: -
clone size: -
V gene: TRBV6-5

CDR3 DNA: TGTGCCAGCAGCTTAAATGGCTACGAGCAGTACTTC
CDR3 protein: CASSLNGYEQYF
J gene: TRBJ2-7
D gene: -
clone size: -
V gene: TRBV7-3

CDR3 DNA: TGTGCCAGTAGTATCAGGGGGCCGGCAACTGAAGCTTTCTTT
CDR3 protein: CASSIRGPATEAFF
J gene: TRBJ1-1
D gene: TRBD1
clone size: -
V gene: TRBV19

CDR3 DNA: TGCAGCGTTGAAGGACGCAGGGTGGATGCTGAAGCTTTCTTT
CDR3 protein: CSVEGRRVDAEAFF
J gene: TRBJ1-1
D gene: -
clone size: few
V gene: TRBV29-1

CDR3 DNA: TGTGCCAGCAGCTTGGGACAGGCATCCTATAATTCACCCCTCCACTTT
CDR3 protein: CASSLGQASYNSPLHF
J gene: TRBJ1-6
D gene: -
clone size: -
V gene: TRBV5-5

CDR3 DNA: TGTGCCAGCAGTGCCGGGGACAGGAGATATCAGCCCCAGCATTTT
CDR3 protein: CASSAGDRRYQPQHF
J gene: TRBJ1-5
D gene: TRBD1
clone size: -
V gene: TRBV2

CDR3 DNA: TGTGCCAGCAGTCGTCCCTCTAGCGGGGGGCAGTTCTTC
CDR3 protein: CASSRPSSGGQFF
J gene: TRBJ2-1
D gene: TRBD2
clone size: -
V gene: TRBV6-2/TRBV6-3

CDR3 DNA: TGTGCCAGCAGCCAATGGGGGCGGGGTGGGGATACGCAGTATTTT
CDR3 protein: CASSQWGRGGDTQYF
J gene: TRBJ2-3
D gene: -
clone size: -
V gene: TRBV3-1/TRBV3-2

CDR3 DNA: TGTGCCAGCAGTCCCGGGACAGGAATCGGGGAGCTGTTTTTT
CDR3 protein: CASSPGTGIGELFF
J gene: TRBJ2-2
D gene: TRBD1
clone size: -
V gene: TRBV28

CDR3 DNA: TGTGCCAGCAGCTTAACCGGGGTTGGGACCCAGTACTTC
CDR3 protein: CASSLTGVGTQYF
J gene: TRBJ2-5
D gene: -
clone size: -
V gene: TRBV7-2

CDR3 DNA: TGTGCCAGCAGCCAGGAAAGACTAGCGCCCCGCTACGAGCAGTACTTC
CDR3 protein: CASSQERLAPRYEQYF
J gene: TRBJ2-7
D gene: TRBD2
clone size: -
V gene: TRBV3-1/TRBV3-2

CDR3 DNA: TGCGCCAGCAGCCCGTCCCCACAGGGACCCTACGAGCAGTACTTC
CDR3 protein: CASSPSPQGPYEQYF
J gene: TRBJ2-7
D gene: -
clone size: -
V gene: TRBV5-1

CDR3 DNA: TGTGCGCTGAGGGCCTCGGGGATTCAAAACTATGGCTACACCTTC
CDR3 protein: CALRASGIQNYGYTF
J gene: TRBJ1-2
D gene: -
clone size: -
V gene: TRBV30